This TCR beta chain was sequenced during a study of CD8 T cells in ankylosing spondylitis. Comment on this clonotype: As yet, its antigen is unknown.

Study outcomes and limitations: Reactive arthritis synovial fluid and blood were previously reported to contain some motif variants.

Library preparation for TCR beta used quantitative 5'-RACE with molecular barcodes. Using its own MiXCR run on the 5' RACE reads, TCRdb lists one record per CDR3 protein. The sample contains tens of thousands of distinct CDR3 sequences, around 27% of which appear only once. V was clipped by 7 bases and J by 2 bases; unmatched bases: 8. Germline V gene sequence: CDR1 SGHVS, CDR2 FQNEAQ. The CDR3 totals 16 residues. The sample consisted of blood, either unsorted or a sorted T cell fraction (not recorded which). The TCR was taken from a male donor with ankylosing spondylitis or in good health (not recorded which). V usage is TRBV7-8 and J usage is TRBJ2-5; the match to TRBD2 covers 12 bases. Here the CDR3 DNA reads TGTGCCAGCACCCTAAGACTAGCGGGAGCGCAAGAGACCCAGTACTTC. This gives the protein CASTLRLAGAQETQYF.